This T cell receptor (beta chain) is from a study of CD8+CD57+ T cells in acquired aplastic anemia. Points from the study as a whole: Under 35 was the count of CD8+ CDR3 sequences that patients shared with controls.

Template material for TCR beta VDJ and CDR3 profiling consisted of genomic DNA. In TCRdb, the reads were re-called with MiXCR into one record per CDR3 protein. The sample lists around 80,000 distinct CDR3 sequences, roughly three quarters seen once, with approximately 80% in the top ten. There are 14 residues in the CDR3. Per the germline V gene, CDR1 is LNHNV and CDR2 is YYDKDF (reference sequence). Between the trimmed V and J ends, which lost 1 base and 2 bases, there was a span of 6 bases. Patients who underwent sequencing had shown CD8+CD57+ cell expansion by flow cytometry. Every patient had severe acquired aplastic anemia. A few counts support this clonotype. Its target is unknown.

Specimen: sorted CD4+, CD8+, or CD8+CD57+ T cells (not recorded which) from PBMCs. This sequence originates from a human donor with aplastic anemia. The gene calls are TRBV15 and TRBJ2-1; D is unresolved. The CDR3 protein is CATSRGSTYNEQFF. In DNA, the CDR3 is TGTGCCACCAGCAGAGGCAGCACCTACAATGAGCAGTTCTTC.